These 26 T cell receptor beta chains share one sample of origin, sequenced in a study of blood T cell repertoires in COVID-19. This table comes from immunoSEQ multiplex PCR, and its TCRdb copy is limited to in-frame clones, with some not included. The sample comprises around 150,000 clones, 87% of which are singletons, and less than 2.5% rests with the top ten. Sequences were obtained from peripheral blood. Every receptor here comes from a man aged 50-59 years with active COVID-19.

This chain uses TRBV2 with TRBJ2-2, with 7 bases lining up with TRBD1. V dropped 7 bases and J dropped 7; count of bases not matched to a gene: 12. Germline CDR1 SNHLY, CDR2 FYNNEI. The CDR3 contains 15 residues. CDR3 sequence reads: CASTLLRQGNGELFF. CDR3 DNA sequence: TGTGCCAGCACCCTATTGCGACAGGGTAACGGGGAGCTGTTTTTT.

The J gene is TRBJ1-1, the V gene TRBV6-5; D may be TRBD1 (5 bases). Germline V CDR1 and CDR2: MNHEY, SVGAGI. The CDR3 spans 13 residues. V lost 6 bases to trimming and J lost 1 base, with 9 bases between them. CDR3 in amino acids: CASRKGANTEAFF. CDR3 nucleotide sequence: TGTGCCAGCAGGAAAGGGGCGAACACTGAAGCTTTCTTT.

The V call is TRBV5-4, the J call TRBJ2-2; 8 positions agree with TRBD2. V trimming: 0 bases; J trimming: 7 bases; junction bases outside the gene matches: 5. Germline lookup yields CDR1 SGHNT and CDR2 YYREEE (reference sequence). The CDR3 runs to 15 residues. The DNA for the CDR3 is TGTGCCAGCAGCTTGGCGGGGGGGCAGGACGGGGAGCTGTTTTTT. This encodes CASSLAGGQDGELFF.

The chain uses TRBV25-1 and TRBJ1-6, with a tentative D call TRBD1 (6 bases). This CDR3 spans 13 amino acids. The germline V and J ends were trimmed by 7 bases and 8 bases, with 12 bases remaining between them. CDR1 and CDR2 (germline): MGHDK, SYGVNS. The CDR3 nucleotides are TGTGCCAGCACCCGTGCAGGGGATTCACCCCTCCACTTT. Protein product: CASTRAGDSPLHF.

The chain employs TRBV3-1 (or the pseudogene TRBV3-2) and TRBJ2-5; 7 nucleotides agree with TRBD2. This CDR3 is 16 amino acids long. The germline V gene encodes CDR1 LGHDT and CDR2 YNNKEL (reference sequence). J gave up 0 bases and V 4 bases, and 8 bases lay outside the gene matches. DNA for the CDR3: TGTGCCAGCAGCCGATGGGACGGGGGGTACCAAGAGACCCAGTACTTC. This translates into CASSRWDGGYQETQYF.

V and J are TRBV5-1 and TRBJ2-7; possible D gene TRBD1, 6 bases. V was shortened by 0 bases and J by 7 bases, with 11 bases between the two germline ends. This CDR3 comprises 13 residues. Germline V gives CDR1 SGHRS, CDR2 YFSETQ. The CDR3 DNA follows: TGCGCCAGCAGCTTGGCAGGGGCGGAGGAGCAGTACTTC. Translating gives CASSLAGAEEQYF. The complete variable domain, with remaining parts taken from reference TRBV5-1 and TRBJ2-7, reads KAGVTQTPRYLIKTRGQQVTLSCSPISGHRSVSWYQQTPGQGLQFLFEYFSETQRNKGNFPGRFSGRQFSNSRSEMNVSTLELGDSALYLCASSLAGAEEQYFGPGTRLTVT.

The chain carries TRBV9 and TRBJ1-1; 10 bases agree with TRBD1. In germline, CDR1 is SGDLS, CDR2 YYNGEE. CDR3 length: 14 amino acids. Germline trimming cut 4 bases from V and 6 bases from J; bases unmatched to any gene: 6. CDR3 sequence reads: CASSFGQGDSEAFF. CDR3 nucleotides: TGTGCCAGCAGCTTCGGACAGGGGGACTCTGAAGCTTTCTTT.

This chain links TRBV7-6 with TRBJ2-7, with TRBD2 identical over 11 bases. CDR1 SGHVS and CDR2 FNYEAQ come from the germline V gene. The J segment lost 1 base and the V segment lost 5 bases, leaving 4 bases of the junction unmatched. This CDR3 comprises 15 residues. This CDR3 is CASSVLAGDSYEQYF. The CDR3 region has the DNA TGTGCCAGCAGCGTACTAGCGGGGGATTCCTACGAGCAGTACTTC.

The chain recombines TRBV11-3 with TRBJ2-3; TRBD2 agrees at 16 bases. Unmatched junction bases numbered 5, after V lost 5 bases and J lost 0 bases. CDR1 is SGHNT, CDR2 YENEEA, per germline. CDR3 size: 18 residues. CDR3 protein: CASSPGTSGGASTDTQYF. CDR3 nucleotides: TGTGCCAGCAGCCCCGGGACTAGCGGGGGGGCTAGCACAGATACGCAGTATTTT.

DNA for the CDR3: TGTGCCAGCAGCCCAAATCCCGACAGGGCCAATCAGCCCCAGCATTTT. Amino acids: CASSPNPDRANQPQHF. The chain couples TRBV7-6 to TRBJ1-5; TRBD1 matches at 7 bases. In germline, CDR1 is SGHVS, CDR2 FNYEAQ. Unmatched junction bases numbered 10, after V lost 5 bases and J lost 3 bases. The CDR3 loop spans 16 amino acids.

The chain recombines TRBV20-1 with TRBJ2-1; weak D call: TRBD2 (5 bases). The V end was cut by 3 bases, the J end by 7 bases, with 19 bases between. This CDR3 has 15 amino acids. Germline values: CDR1 DFQATT, CDR2 SNEGSKA (reference sequence). The CDR3 DNA follows: TGCAGTGCTAGTGCTCCAGTTGAGAGGGTAAATGAGCAGTTCTTC. This translates into CSASAPVERVNEQFF.

This chain connects TRBV12-3 or TRBV12-4 to TRBJ1-1; unclear D gene. V shed 5 bases and J shed 0 bases, with 7 bases lying between them. This CDR3 has 13 residues. CDR3: CASSPTVNTEAFF. The CDR3 nucleotides are TGTGCCAGCAGTCCCACGGTGAACACTGAAGCTTTCTTT.

The rearrangement joins TRBV29-1 to TRBJ2-2; D is possibly TRBD1 (8 bases). The CDR3 is 16 amino acids. Deletions cut 3 bases from V and 5 bases from J, with 19 bases between. The germline CDR1 and CDR2 sequences are SQVTM and ANQGSEA. Written as DNA, the CDR3 is TGCAGCGTTGACAGGGGGCGGGGGACCGTAACCGGGGAGCTGTTTTTT. Encoded protein: CSVDRGRGTVTGELFF.

J is TRBJ2-7 and V is TRBV9; 9 positions match TRBD1. This CDR3 is 14 amino acids long. Germline CDR1 and CDR2: SGDLS and YYNGEE. The junction had 6 bases not matched to a gene; V was cut back by 3 bases and J by 5 bases. CDR3 loop: CASSERDRVDEQYF. CDR3 nucleotide sequence: TGTGCCAGCAGCGAGCGGGACAGGGTCGACGAGCAGTACTTC.

This clone was picked up one time. The chain couples TRBV5-4 to TRBJ1-4; TRBD1 might be the D (5 bases). The V end was cut by 4 bases, the J end by 8 bases, with 15 bases between. The CDR3 has 14 amino acids. Per germline, CDR1 SGHNT and CDR2 YYREEE (reference sequence). In DNA form, the CDR3 reads TGTGCCAGCAGCCCAGGGACTTCAGGGGAAAAACTGTTTTTT. Protein: CASSPGTSGEKLFF. The full variable domain, completed using reference TRBV5-4 and TRBJ1-4, is ETGVTQSPTHLIKTRGQQVTLRCSSQSGHNTVSWYQQALGQGPQFIFQYYREEENGRGNFPPRFSGLQFPNYSSELNVNALELDDSALYLCASSPGTSGEKLFFGSGTQLSVL.

CDR3 DNA: TGTGCCAGTACGGACAGGCCCTTGGGGGGCTACACCTTC. It specifies CASTDRPLGGYTF. The rearrangement joins TRBV19 to TRBJ1-2, with 7 bases lining up with TRBD1. Germline V lookup: CDR1 LNHDA, CDR2 SQIVND (reference sequence). V dropped 7 bases and J dropped 8; count of bases not matched to a gene: 10. CDR3 length: 13 residues.

The chain uses TRBV11-3 and TRBJ2-5; 8 bases are a match to TRBD2. CDR3 size: 14 residues. The V and J ends lost 2 bases and 5 bases, in that order; junction bases with no gene match: 4. From germline, CDR1 is SGHNT and CDR2 YENEEA. The CDR3 DNA follows: TGTGCCAGCAGCTTATCCCCGGGGGGGGAGACCCAGTACTTC. It specifies CASSLSPGGETQYF.

The rearrangement uses TRBV19 and TRBJ1-1; D not certain. The germline V gene has CDR1 LNHDA and CDR2 SQIVND (reference sequence). With 6 bases removed from V and 5 bases from J, the gap between germline ends came to 16 bases. CDR3 length equals 14 residues. CDR3 DNA: TGTGCCAGTAGCACGGGCGGGCGGAGGACTGAAGCTTTCTTT. Translation gives CASSTGGRRTEAFF.

This chain connects TRBV2 to TRBJ2-1; weak D call: TRBD2 (7 bases). The V end was cut by 2 bases, the J end by 6 bases, with 14 bases between. CDR1 SNHLY and CDR2 FYNNEI come from the germline V gene. This CDR3 contains 15 residues. This chain's CDR3 is CASSEFRGAFNEQFF. The CDR3 region has the DNA TGTGCCAGCAGTGAATTTCGGGGGGCGTTCAATGAGCAGTTCTTC. The variable domain in full, completed from reference TRBV2 and TRBJ2-1, reads EPEVTQTPSHQVTQMGQEVILRCVPISNHLYFYWYRQILGQKVEFLVSFYNNEISEKSEIFDDQFSVERPDGSNFTLKIRSTKLEDSAMYFCASSEFRGAFNEQFFGPGTRLTVL.

CDR3 in DNA: TGTGCCAGCAGCCCTAAGGACAGGGCAGATACGCAGTATTTT. Protein: CASSPKDRADTQYF. V gene TRBV5-6 combines with J gene TRBJ2-3, with 8 bases aligning to TRBD1. V lost 4 bases to trimming and J lost 4 bases; unmatched junction nucleotides: 5. This CDR3 region has 14 residues. The V gene's germline CDR1 is SGHDT and CDR2 YYEEEE.

The chain uses TRBV5-1 and TRBJ2-5, with TRBD2 matching 10 bases. V lost 0 bases and J lost 3; bases outside the gene matches: 2. Germline V CDR1 and CDR2: SGHRS, YFSETQ. The CDR3 sequence is 15 residues long. CDR3 in amino acids: CASSLGLAGEETQYF. In nucleotides, the CDR3 is TGCGCCAGCAGCTTGGGGCTAGCGGGGGAAGAGACCCAGTACTTC.

V is TRBV30 and J is TRBJ1-6; D remains unclear. The CDR3 covers 16 residues. V lost 0 bases, J lost 2 bases, and 11 bases lay in between. From germline, CDR1 is GTSNPN and CDR2 SVGIG (reference sequence). Written as DNA, the CDR3 is TGTGCCTGGAGTGTTGACCCAGCGACCTATAATTCACCCCTCCACTTT. This sequence encodes CAWSVDPATYNSPLHF.

The chain uses TRBV19 and TRBJ1-3; no definite D call. This CDR3 region has 15 residues. V lost 5 bases and J lost 4, with 15 bases in between. The V gene's germline CDR1 is LNHDA and CDR2 SQIVND (reference sequence). The CDR3 protein is CASSRRGTTGNTIYF. CDR3 bases: TGTGCCAGTAGTCGTCGGGGTACGACGGGAAACACCATATATTTT.

The rearrangement links TRBV7-2 to TRBJ2-3; TRBD2 agrees at 11 bases. The germline V gene has CDR1 SGHTA and CDR2 FQGNSA. Losses at the gene ends were 6 bases for V and 3 bases for J; bases not matched to a gene: 8. This CDR3 region has 16 residues. The CDR3 nucleotides are TGTGCCAGCAGTTACTCTAGCGGGGGGTCGACAGATACGCAGTATTTT. It yields the protein CASSYSSGGSTDTQYF.

This chain joins TRBV7-9 and TRBJ1-2; D call uncertain. CDR1 is SEHNR, CDR2 FQNEAQ, per germline (reference sequence). CDR3 length: 15 residues. V was pared by 0 bases and J by 5 bases, with 13 bases between. In nucleotides, the CDR3 is TGTGCCAGCAGCTTAGCTCGCGGGCCTGGGTATGGCTACACCTTC. Its translation is CASSLARGPGYGYTF.

V gene TRBV30 combines with J gene TRBJ1-5; D is perhaps TRBD1 (5 bases). This CDR3 region has 12 residues. The germline V gene has CDR1 GTSNPN and CDR2 SVGIG (reference sequence). V was trimmed by 5 bases and J by 9 bases, leaving 14 bases between them. The CDR3 loop reads CAWGASVWPQHF. The CDR3 region has the DNA TGTGCCTGGGGGGCCTCCGTTTGGCCCCAGCATTTT.